These 5 T cell receptor beta chains share one sample of origin, sequenced in a study of blood T cell repertoires in COVID-19. Some clones are missing from TCRdb's copy, which holds only in-frame ones; the method was immunoSEQ multiplex PCR. Of about 220,000 clones in the sample, less than 90% were seen once. The sequencing input was PBMCs or T cells enriched from blood (not recorded which). The source is a young woman who had recovered from COVID-19.

This chain uses TRBV4-1 with TRBJ1-1, with unresolved D. CDR3 length: 16 amino acids. Between the trimmed V and J ends, which lost 1 base and 6 bases, there was a span of 18 bases. Germline V lookup: CDR1 MGHRA, CDR2 YSYEKL. This CDR3 reads CASSQGTSLPVAEAFF. For the CDR3, the DNA is TGCGCCAGCAGCCAAGGTACGTCACTTCCGGTGGCTGAAGCTTTCTTT.

The gene calls are TRBV2 and TRBJ2-7, with D unclear. V was clipped by 6 bases and J by 2 bases, with 5 bases between them. This CDR3 has 11 residues. The V gene's germline CDR1 is SNHLY and CDR2 FYNNEI. As DNA, the CDR3 is TGTGCCAGCAGACTCACCTACGAGCAGTACTTC. Amino acids: CASRLTYEQYF.

This chain connects TRBV5-8 to TRBJ1-1; D not resolved. The CDR3 length is 14 residues. Trimming took off 1 base at V and 0 bases at J, with 7 bases between the two ends. Germline loops: CDR1 SGHTS, CDR2 YDEGEE. The CDR3 DNA reads TGTGCCAGCAGCTTGACAGATTTGAACACTGAAGCTTTCTTT. It translates to CASSLTDLNTEAFF.

The chain joins TRBV5-4 to TRBJ2-3; TRBD1 aligns across 9 bases. The CDR3 totals 14 residues. In germline, CDR1 is SGHNT, CDR2 YYREEE (reference sequence). J lost 4 bases, V lost 3 bases, and 3 bases had no gene match. The CDR3 DNA sequence: TGTGCCAGCAGCTCCCGACAGGGGGCAGATACGCAGTATTTT. It is translated as CASSSRQGADTQYF.

The J gene is TRBJ1-1, the V gene TRBV18; 9 nucleotides align to TRBD1. The CDR3 is 16 amino acids. CDR1 KGHSH and CDR2 LQKENI come from the germline V gene. V trimming: 4 bases; J trimming: 3 bases; junction bases outside the gene matches: 9. The CDR3 reads CASSQGTGRIDTEAFF. Written as DNA, the CDR3 is TGTGCCAGCTCACAGGGGACAGGGAGGATAGACACTGAAGCTTTCTTT.